Listed here are 14 T cell receptor beta chains from one sample, sequenced in a study of technical replicates of blood from a handful of donors (dated by TCRdb to between 2016 and 2019). Library construction relied on the immunoSEQ multiplex PCR assay. Held by TCRdb, this immuneACCESS table contains in-frame sequences only and omits some clones. Under half of the omission traces to an unresolved V gene where checked; the cause of the rest is unknown. This sample comprises some 77,000 clones, around 90% of them detected only once. About 0.4% of the sample goes to the ten largest clones. Sequenced sample: T cells isolated from PBMCs. All receptors come from a human donor in good health.

The CDR3 region has the DNA TGTGCCAGCAGCGTAGTAGGAGGGAGAAACTCCTACAATGAGCAGTTCTTC. This sequence encodes CASSVVGGRNSYNEQFF. The V gene is TRBV9, the J gene TRBJ2-1, with D perhaps matching TRBD2 (6 bases). The CDR3 has 17 amino acids. Germline V gives CDR1 SGDLS, CDR2 YYNGEE. V lost 0 bases to trimming and J lost 0 bases, with 13 bases between them. Full variable domain (remainder filled in from reference TRBV9 and TRBJ2-1): DSGVTQTPKHLITATGQRVTLRCSPRSGDLSVYWYQQSLDQGLQFLIQYYNGEERAKGNILERFSAQQFPDLHSELNLSSLELGDSALYFCASSVVGGRNSYNEQFFGPGTRLTVL.

The chain couples TRBV6-4 to TRBJ2-1; 8 nucleotides agree with TRBD2. The V and J ends lost 3 bases and 7 bases, in that order; junction bases with no gene match: 8. The CDR3 is 15 residues long. The germline V gene encodes CDR1 MRHNA and CDR2 SNTAGT. CDR3 coding DNA: TGTGCCAGCAGTGATCCACCAAGCGGGAGAAATGAGCAGTTCTTC. Translation gives CASSDPPSGRNEQFF.

The chain combines TRBV10-1 with TRBJ2-1; D not certain. Trimming removed 5 bases at V and 8 bases at J, with 4 bases between. Germline loops: CDR1 WNHNN, CDR2 SYGVQD (reference sequence). The CDR3 extends over 10 amino acids. The CDR3 DNA sequence: TGCGCCAGCAGTCCTCATGAGCAGTTCTTC. Residues: CASSPHEQFF.

The rearrangement joins TRBV27 to TRBJ2-1; the match to TRBD2 covers 10 bases. The CDR3 is 17 amino acids. Germline V gene lookup returns CDR1 MNHEY and CDR2 SMNVEV (reference sequence). V lost 3 bases to trimming and J lost 10 bases; unmatched junction nucleotides: 15. CDR3 residues: CASSLTDPGLASGEQFF. The CDR3 region has the DNA TGTGCCAGCAGTTTGACCGATCCGGGACTAGCGTCTGGGGAGCAGTTCTTC.

The rearrangement joins TRBV10-3 to TRBJ2-1; no reliable D call. This CDR3 comprises 17 residues. V lost 4 bases and J 3 bases, leaving 19 bases between the germline ends. The germline CDR1 and CDR2 sequences are ENHRY and SYGVKD. The CDR3 spells CAISGDHTLYYYNEQFF. The CDR3 DNA follows: TGTGCCATCAGTGGAGACCATACACTTTACTACTACAATGAGCAGTTCTTC.

The rearrangement joins TRBV2 to TRBJ1-2, with D hard to call. V was clipped by 3 bases and J by 8 bases, with 10 bases between them. This CDR3 contains 12 residues. Looked up from germline, CDR1 is SNHLY and CDR2 is FYNNEI. The CDR3 nucleotides are TGTGCCAGCAGTGAGGGCAGTATAGGCTACACCTTC. It yields the protein CASSEGSIGYTF.

The chain carries TRBV27 and TRBJ1-5; no firm D call. Germline loops: CDR1 MNHEY, CDR2 SMNVEV (reference sequence). V lost 2 bases and J lost 4, with 6 bases in between. This CDR3 has 13 amino acids. CDR3 sequence (DNA): TGTGCCAGCAGTTTAACGGGGAATCAGCCCCAGCATTTT. Residues: CASSLTGNQPQHF.

Notes on this clone: The same CDR3 can be traced to other DNA sequences in this sample. This rearrangement joins TRBV5-1 to TRBJ2-7, with D perhaps TRBD1 (6 bases). Per the germline V gene, CDR1 is SGHRS and CDR2 is YFSETQ. The V end lost 3 bases, the J end lost 4 bases, and 8 bases lay between the germline ends. CDR3 size: 12 residues. This CDR3 is CASSSDSYEQYF. The CDR3 region has the DNA TGCGCCAGCAGCTCGGACAGTTACGAGCAGTACTTC.

V is TRBV15 and J is TRBJ2-7; 8 bases map to TRBD1. The CDR3 is 15 residues long. Per germline, CDR1 LNHNV and CDR2 YYDKDF (reference sequence). The junction had 2 bases not matched to a gene; V was cut back by 1 base and J by 0 bases. The CDR3 is CATSRGTGISYEQYF. The CDR3 nucleotides are TGTGCCACCAGCAGAGGGACAGGGATCTCCTACGAGCAGTACTTC. The whole variable domain, remainder taken from reference TRBV15 and TRBJ2-7, is DAMVIQNPRYQVTQFGKPVTLSCSQTLNHNVMYWYQQKSSQAPKLLFHYYDKDFNNEADTPDNFQSRRPNTSFCFLDIRSPGLGDTAMYLCATSRGTGISYEQYFGPGTRLTVT.

The V and J genes are TRBV4-3 and TRBJ2-7; 9 nucleotides line up with TRBD1. The CDR3 spans 16 residues. V gave up 1 base and J gave up 6 bases; unmatched junction bases: 10. Germline CDR1 is LGHNA and CDR2 is YSLEER. CDR3 coding DNA: TGCGCCAGCAGCCAAGCTGCCGGGACAGGGTATTCCGAGCAGTACTTC. Protein: CASSQAAGTGYSEQYF.

This chain links TRBV19 with TRBJ1-5; 7 bases map to TRBD1. V shed 5 bases and J 7 bases; nucleotides not matched to a gene: 8. Per the germline V gene, CDR1 is LNHDA and CDR2 is SQIVND (reference sequence). The CDR3 has 14 residues. CDR3 loop: CASSHQGGNQPQHF. The CDR3 nucleotides read TGTGCCAGTAGTCATCAGGGGGGAAACCAGCCCCAGCATTTT.

This clone was observed a handful of times. The gene calls are TRBV11-2 and TRBJ2-7; 9 nucleotides agree with TRBD2. The junction had 6 bases not matched to a gene; V was cut back by 3 bases and J by 3 bases. The CDR3 has 15 residues. Germline CDR1 is SGHAT and CDR2 is FQNNGV. The CDR3 bases are TGTGCCAGCAGCTTTTTAGGTAGCGGGGGCTACGAGCAGTACTTC. This sequence encodes CASSFLGSGGYEQYF.

CDR3 bases: TGCGCCAGCAGCCAATATCGACAGGGAAGCTCCTACAATGAGCAGTTCTTC. Encoded protein: CASSQYRQGSSYNEQFF. The chain recombines TRBV5-1 with TRBJ2-1, with 7 bases matching TRBD1. This CDR3 comprises 17 residues. J was trimmed by 0 bases and V by 4 bases; bases with no gene match: 10. Germline V lookup: CDR1 SGHRS, CDR2 YFSETQ.

This clone was picked up a small number of times. The V call is TRBV6-6, the J call TRBJ1-2, with TRBD1 identical over 7 bases. The V gene's germline CDR1 is MNHNY and CDR2 SVGAGI (reference sequence). With V trimmed by 5 bases and J by 0 bases, 6 bases remained unmatched. CDR3 length equals 15 residues. DNA for the CDR3: TGTGCCAGCAGTGCGCTCAGGGGGTCTAACTATGGCTACACCTTC. Protein sequence: CASSALRGSNYGYTF.